A selection of T cell receptor beta chains follows, all from one sample in a study of cytomegalovirus exposure and HLA in healthy donors. Generated by immunoSEQ multiplex PCR, the TCRdb table keeps only in-frame clones and is missing some. The table records more than 95,000 clones, approximately 78% of them present only once. Sequencing was done on a sample of PBMCs. Receptor source: a man in his forties in good health and CMV-seronegative. Both conserved end residues are trimmed from each CDR3. D genes are given only for firm matches.

>TRBJ2-2|15|TRBV11-1|.
ASTLIGRGPYTGELF
>TRBJ2-5|12|TRBV14|TRBD1
ASSDRQGAKTQY
>TRBJ2-1|13|TRBV5-5|.
ASSPYLVSGLEQF
>TRBJ2-6|15|TRBV5-1|TRBD1
ASSFLGQGAGANVLT
>TRBJ2-7|13|TRBV9|.
ASSPRGASSHEQY
>TRBJ1-6|13|TRBV4-2|TRBD1
ASSQDGTGVSPLH
>TRBJ2-1|16|TRBV7-3|.
ASSLTSGGLGSYNEQF
>TRBJ1-5|11|TRBV2|.
ASNGEFNQPQH
>TRBJ1-1|15|TRBV7-9|TRBD1
ASSPKGRGVMNTEAF
>TRBJ1-2|11|TRBV7-2|.
ASSYGGNYGYT
>TRBJ2-7|13|TRBV18|TRBD2
ASSPGGGASYEQY
>TRBJ1-2|12|TRBV7-9|.
ASSRGTSNYGYT
>TRBJ2-1|15|TRBV7-6|.
ASSLRVGRGTHNEQF
>TRBJ2-2|15|TRBV5-4|TRBD2
ASSFSSGGANTGELF
>TRBJ2-2|14|TRBV5-1|TRBD1
ASSLGQGYFTGELF
>TRBJ2-3|13|TRBV7-2|TRBD2
ASSFTGGPTDTQY
>TRBJ2-2|14|TRBV13|TRBD2
ASSQISGGTTGELF
>TRBJ2-7|12|TRBV28|TRBD1
ASAWTGIEGEQY
>TRBJ1-1|12|TRBV6-1|.
ASSNSGFSRETF
>TRBJ2-5|13|TRBV28|TRBD1
ASGLGGQGRKTQY
>TRBJ1-5|13|TRBV2|.
ASSEARSPNQPQH
>TRBJ1-1|12|TRBV10-3|TRBD1
AIRTGQENTEAF
>TRBJ1-6|12|TRBV18|TRBD1
ASSPGQGRPPLH
>TRBJ2-7|12|TRBV29-1|.
SVVWRAHSYEQY
>TRBJ1-1|14|TRBV11-2|.
ASSSWVGQSKTEAF
>TRBJ2-3|12|TRBV4-1|TRBD2
ASSQAGGADTQY
>TRBJ2-1|11|TRBV2|.
AGKTGTYNEQF
>TRBJ2-7|12|TRBV10-3|.
AISEVPRDYEQY
>TRBJ1-2|11|TRBV4-1|.
ASSQSTGYGYT
>TRBJ2-1|15|TRBV11-2|.
ASSLDQGSPGRNEQF
>TRBJ1-3|13|TRBV12-5|TRBD1
ASGLDRGPGNTIY
>TRBJ1-1|13|TRBV25-1|TRBD1
ASKVGQGRTREAF
>TRBJ1-2|10|TRBV19|.
ASSGSTNGYT
>TRBJ1-5|13|TRBV6-5|TRBD1
ASKSRGDSNQPQH
>TRBJ1-1|13|TRBV5-5|.
ASSLAAAGNTEAF
>TRBJ2-2|13|TRBV7-2|TRBD1
ASSRTGVHTGELF
>TRBJ1-3|12|TRBV9|.
ASSVGDSGNTIY
>TRBJ2-5|15|TRBV7-2|TRBD1
ASSFRQGDRAQETQY
>TRBJ2-4|14|TRBV7-2|TRBD2
ASSSVQAGVGNIQY
>TRBJ1-5|12|TRBV6-5|.
ASQGRAGNQPQH
>TRBJ2-5|10|TRBV29-1|.
SAEEGRETQY
>TRBJ2-3|15|TRBV4-2|TRBD2
ASSQRGLAGSTDTQY
>TRBJ2-2|14|TRBV4-1|TRBD2
ASSPLGAGGAGELF
>TRBJ2-6|12|TRBV6-5|.
ASRGVSGANVLT
>TRBJ1-5|13|TRBV28|.
ASSPRGHINQPQH
>TRBJ1-1|12|TRBV29-1|TRBD1
SVVERTGSAEAF
>TRBJ1-4|13|TRBV4-3|.
ASSQEGGTNEKLF